This is a list of T cell receptor beta chains from one sample in a study of early T cells in non-severe SARS-CoV-2 infection. TCRdb re-analysed the 5' RACE reads in MiXCR, keeping a single row per CDR3 protein. Found here are 45,000 to 60,000 distinct CDR3 sequences, roughly 8% of them singletons; the top ten hold approximately 3.1%. Sequenced: whole blood. The source of these receptors is an adult who was a healthcare worker with PCR-confirmed SARS-CoV-2 infection or an uninfected control (not recorded which). CDR3s include the opening cysteine and the closing phenylalanine or tryptophan. A D gene is named only where the DNA matches it firmly. Clone sizes are given selectively: once, few, many, or a class where the clone is expanded.

v_gene	d_gene	abundance	j_gene	len	CDR3nt	CDR3aa
TRBV11-2	TRBD1	-	TRBJ1-2	14	TGTGCCAGCAGCCCGCTGGACAGGGACTATGGCTACACCTTC	CASSPLDRDYGYTF
TRBV27	TRBD2	few	TRBJ2-7	16	TGTGCCAGCAGTAAGATCCTAGCGGGAGGGGCTTACGAGCAGTACTTC	CASSKILAGGAYEQYF
TRBV2	TRBD2	many	TRBJ2-3	16	TGTGCCAGCAAGTATGTTGCGGGAGGCTCGGGGGATACGCAGTATTTT	CASKYVAGGSGDTQYF
TRBV4-2	-	many	TRBJ1-3	12	TGTGCCAGCAGCTCAGATGGAAACACCATATATTTT	CASSSDGNTIYF
TRBV3-1	TRBD1	many	TRBJ2-1	16	TGTGCCAGCAGCCAACACGGACAGGGGGCGCGAGATGAGCAGTTCTTC	CASSQHGQGARDEQFF
TRBV29-1	TRBD2	many	TRBJ2-3	12	TGCAGCGTTGGACTAGCGACAGATACGCAGTATTTT	CSVGLATDTQYF
TRBV9	-	few	TRBJ1-5	13	TGTGCCAGCAGCGTCCCTCGCAGGCAGCCCCAGCATTTT	CASSVPRRQPQHF
TRBV19	TRBD1	-	TRBJ1-6	15	TGTGCCAGTAGTGGCCCCGCAGGGGGGAATTCACCCCTCCACTTT	CASSGPAGGNSPLHF
TRBV7-9	-	-	TRBJ2-7	11	TGTGCCAGCAGCTCAGCAGGGGAGCAGTACTTC	CASSSAGEQYF
TRBV19	TRBD1	many	TRBJ2-5	14	TGTGCCAGCGGATGGACAGGGGGCGCAGAGACCCAGTACTTC	CASGWTGGAETQYF
TRBV20-1	TRBD1	few	TRBJ1-2	14	TGCAGTGCTAGAGGGGACAGGGGACACTATGGCTACACCTTC	CSARGDRGHYGYTF
TRBV7-3	TRBD2	few	TRBJ2-3	16	TGTGCCAGCAGCTCCTGGGGTAGCGGGAGCGCAGATACGCAGTATTTT	CASSSWGSGSADTQYF
TRBV28	TRBD1	many	TRBJ2-7	14	TGTGCCAGCAGTCGACAGGACAGGTGGGGCGAGCAGTACTTC	CASSRQDRWGEQYF
TRBV3-1	TRBD2	few	TRBJ2-7	17	TGTGCCAGCAGCCGCCATCATAGTGGGACTAGCGGTTACGAGCAGTACTTC	CASSRHHSGTSGYEQYF
TRBV20-1	TRBD1	-	TRBJ1-6	14	TGCAGTGCTAGAGTTACAGGGGGAGGTTCACCCCTCCACTTT	CSARVTGGGSPLHF
TRBV20-1	-	many	TRBJ2-1	16	TGCAGTGCTAGAGTCCACTCGATCAGCTCCTACAATGAGCAGTTCTTC	CSARVHSISSYNEQFF
TRBV19	-	many	TRBJ2-7	14	TGTGCCAGTAGAGCCTCGACAGTTACCTACGAGCAGTACTTC	CASRASTVTYEQYF
TRBV4-2	TRBD1	few	TRBJ1-3	18	TGTGCCAGCAGCCAAGGATTCCCCAACAGGGGGTCCGGAAACACCATATATTTT	CASSQGFPNRGSGNTIYF
TRBV24-1	TRBD1	few	TRBJ2-1	16	TGTGCCACCAGTGACCAAACGGACAGGGAAATCGATGAGCAGTTCTTC	CATSDQTDREIDEQFF
TRBV29-1	-	-	TRBJ2-1	14	TGCAGCGTTGAAGGCCTAGCGAACTACAATGAGCAGTTCTTC	CSVEGLANYNEQFF
TRBV3-1	-	many	TRBJ1-3	16	TGTGCCAGCAGCCATTGGGGGCAGAGCTCTGGAAACACCATATATTTT	CASSHWGQSSGNTIYF
TRBV10-3	TRBD1	few	TRBJ1-2	12	TGTGCCATCACACAGGGGGCGAGTGGCTACACCTTC	CAITQGASGYTF
TRBV7-7	-	-	TRBJ2-3	16	TGTGCCAGCAGCTTAGGCGTGGGGGGTACGGCAGATACGCAGTATTTT	CASSLGVGGTADTQYF
TRBV28	-	many	TRBJ2-6	14	TGTGCCAGCAGCTTCTACTCTGGGGCCAACGTCCTGACTTTC	CASSFYSGANVLTF
TRBV30	TRBD1	many	TRBJ2-1	13	TGTGCCTGCGCGACAGGGACCCACAATGAGCAGTTCTTC	CACATGTHNEQFF
TRBV19	-	-	TRBJ1-5	14	TGTGCCAGTAGGCCCGACCATAGCAATCAGCCCCAGCATTTT	CASRPDHSNQPQHF
TRBV7-2	TRBD2	many	TRBJ2-1	15	TGTGCCAGCAGCCTCGGGACTAGCCTCTACAATGAGCAGTTCTTC	CASSLGTSLYNEQFF
TRBV20-1	TRBD2	many	TRBJ2-1	14	TGCAGTGCGCCCCCGGGACTACGGTACAATGAGCAGTTCTTC	CSAPPGLRYNEQFF
TRBV30	TRBD1	many	TRBJ2-7	15	TGTGCCTGGAAAGGTATCGGGACAGGGGGGTACGAGCAGTACTTC	CAWKGIGTGGYEQYF
TRBV27	-	few	TRBJ2-4	14	TGTGCCAGCCAGGGGCAGAACGGCAAAAACATTCAGTACTTC	CASQGQNGKNIQYF
TRBV5-8	-	many	TRBJ1-4	14	TGTGCCAGCAGCTTGAGCACGGGGAATGAAAAACTGTTTTTT	CASSLSTGNEKLFF
TRBV28	TRBD2	-	TRBJ2-5	15	TGTGCCAGCAGCTTTGGGAGCGGGAGAGGAGAGACCCAGTACTTC	CASSFGSGRGETQYF
TRBV9	TRBD2	many	TRBJ2-1	14	TGTGCCAGCAGAGGGCGGGAGGACTACAATGAGCAGTTCTTC	CASRGREDYNEQFF
TRBV20-1	-	-	TRBJ1-1	13	TGCAGTGCTAAGATGATCGGCTACACTGAAGCTTTCTTT	CSAKMIGYTEAFF
TRBV24-1	-	-	TRBJ2-3	17	TGTGCCACCAGTGATTTTCCCGGGATCCTAGGCACAGATACGCAGTATTTT	CATSDFPGILGTDTQYF
TRBV9	-	many	TRBJ2-1	15	TGTGCCAGCAGCGTAGAGGCGGCCTCCTACAATGAGCAGTTCTTC	CASSVEAASYNEQFF
TRBV5-1	-	few	TRBJ1-4	14	TGCGCCAGCCGACCAACAGGGATTGGCGAAAAACTGTTTTTT	CASRPTGIGEKLFF
TRBV14	-	-	TRBJ2-7	14	TGTGCCAGCAGACATAGCGGTACTAGGTACGAGCAGTACTTC	CASRHSGTRYEQYF
TRBV28	TRBD2	many	TRBJ2-4	16	TGTGCCAGCAGTTCAGGGACTAGCGGGACTAAAAACATTCAGTACTTC	CASSSGTSGTKNIQYF
TRBV18	-	few	TRBJ1-4	15	TGTGCCAGCTCACCAGCGCCCGAAGCTAATGAAAAACTGTTTTTT	CASSPAPEANEKLFF
TRBV7-2	TRBD1	many	TRBJ2-4	14	TGTGCCAGCAGCTTTACAGGGGGCCGGGACATTCAGTACTTC	CASSFTGGRDIQYF
TRBV7-6	TRBD2	many	TRBJ2-1	15	TGTGCCAGCAGTATTGCTAGCGGTCCCTACAATGAGCAGTTCTTC	CASSIASGPYNEQFF
TRBV12-3/TRBV12-4	-	few	TRBJ2-3	13	TGTGCCAGCAGCTCGGTTGATGGCAGCCTTCAGTATTTT	CASSSVDGSLQYF
TRBV28	-	many	TRBJ2-6	17	TGTGCCAGCACCTATCATAGTATACAATCTGGGGCCAACGTCCTGACTTTC	CASTYHSIQSGANVLTF
TRBV6-5	-	-	TRBJ2-5	12	TGTGCCAGCGGAGGGGGACAAGAGACCCAGTACTTC	CASGGGQETQYF
TRBV7-6	-	medium-sized	TRBJ2-2	14	TGTGCCAGCAGCTTAGCGAGTGGCGCCGGGGAGCTGTTTTTT	CASSLASGAGELFF
TRBV28	-	-	TRBJ2-1	14	TGTGCCAGCAGTTTCGGGGAGCAGTACAATGAGCAGTTCTTC	CASSFGEQYNEQFF
TRBV6-1	-	many	TRBJ2-5	13	TGTGCCAGCAGTGAGCGGACGCAAGAGACCCAGTACTTC	CASSERTQETQYF
TRBV6-5	-	many	TRBJ1-1	12	TGTGCCAGCACTGAAGGGAACACTGAAGCTTTCTTT	CASTEGNTEAFF